The 8 T cell receptor beta chains below were found in one sample sequenced in a study of cytomegalovirus exposure and HLA in healthy donors. PCR involved 60 Vbeta and 13 Jbeta primers. Sequencing used immunoSEQ multiplex PCR; TCRdb keeps in-frame clones, though not all of them. Altogether roughly 120,000 clones are present, roughly three quarters being singletons, with the ten largest covering about 6.6%. Sequenced input: PBMCs. These receptors were obtained from a young man in good health and CMV-seropositive.

This chain connects TRBV11-1 to TRBJ2-7; TRBD1 might be the D (6 bases). The germline CDR1 and CDR2 sequences are SGHAT and FQDESV (reference sequence). The CDR3 loop spans 18 amino acids. With 5 bases removed from V and 3 bases from J, the gap between germline ends came to 26 bases. CDR3 sequence: CASSPLDGTQGPYYEQYF. The CDR3 coding sequence is TGTGCCAGCAGCCCACTGGATGGAACACAGGGCCCTTACTACGAGCAGTACTTC.

The chain employs TRBV13 and TRBJ2-3, with TRBD2 identical over 12 bases. The length of the CDR3 is 16 residues. After removal of 3 bases from V and 0 bases from J, the junction contained 1 base not matched to a gene. Germline assignment: CDR1 PRHDT and CDR2 FYEKMQ (reference sequence). CDR3: CASSFGLAGSTDTQYF. The CDR3 region has the DNA TGTGCCAGCAGCTTTGGACTAGCGGGGAGCACAGATACGCAGTATTTT.

The chain joins TRBV5-1 to TRBJ2-7, with D tentatively TRBD1 (6 bases). Trimming took off 0 bases at V and 5 bases at J, with 15 bases between the two ends. Germline assignment: CDR1 SGHRS and CDR2 YFSETQ. This CDR3 is 15 amino acids long. This chain's CDR3 is CASSLDRSAGDEQYF. The CDR3 nucleotides are TGCGCCAGCAGCTTGGATCGGTCCGCAGGGGACGAGCAGTACTTC.

This clone came up a few times. The J gene is TRBJ2-7, the V gene TRBV6-6, with TRBD2 matching 9 bases. Germline lookup yields CDR1 MNHNY and CDR2 SVGAGI (reference sequence). This CDR3 is built from 14 residues. The trim removed 10 bases at V and 7 bases at J, leaving 14 bases unmatched. CDR3 sequence reads: CAISWRGGSGEQYF. DNA of the CDR3: TGTGCCATCAGCTGGCGGGGGGGCTCCGGAGAGCAGTACTTC.

The chain couples TRBV25-1 to TRBJ2-5; D ambiguous. The CDR3 is made up of 11 amino acids. The germline V gene has CDR1 MGHDK and CDR2 SYGVNS. V was cut by 3 bases and J by 5 bases, with 4 bases left in between. CDR3 residues: CASSDEETQYF. The CDR3 DNA reads TGTGCCAGCAGTGACGAGGAGACCCAGTACTTC.

The chain links TRBV5-8 to TRBJ1-6; no reliable D call. Germline-derived CDR1 and CDR2 are SGHTS and YDEGEE. The CDR3 has 15 residues. The V and J ends lost 2 bases and 8 bases respectively, with 14 bases between them. The CDR3 nucleotides are TGTGCCAGCAGCTTTAGTGGTTGGTTTGATTCACCCCTCCACTTT. Protein product: CASSFSGWFDSPLHF.

V usage is TRBV19 and J usage is TRBJ1-5, with TRBD1 identical over 7 bases. Germline V gene lookup returns CDR1 LNHDA and CDR2 SQIVND (reference sequence). Germline trimming cut 5 bases from V and 3 bases from J; bases unmatched to any gene: 4. There are 14 residues in the CDR3. The CDR3 region has the DNA TGTGCCAGTAGTGAGGACAGGACCAATCAGCCCCAGCATTTT. Protein product: CASSEDRTNQPQHF.

Written as DNA, the CDR3 is TGTGCCAGCAGCGTAGATCCGTCCCGGAACACTGAAGCTTTCTTT. It encodes CASSVDPSRNTEAFF. The chain uses TRBV9 and TRBJ1-1; no clear D gene. Trimming removed 0 bases at V and 1 base at J, with 10 bases between. The CDR3 totals 15 residues. Germline CDR1 and CDR2: SGDLS and YYNGEE.